The 13 T cell receptor beta chains below come from one sample, sequenced in a study of blood T cell repertoires in COVID-19. Data came from immunoSEQ multiplex PCR; TCRdb stores just in-frame clones and leaves some out. The data contain some 380,000 clones, roughly 86% of them singletons. Specimen: PBMCs or T cells enriched from blood (not recorded which). These receptors were obtained from a man aged 30 to 45 who had recovered from COVID-19.

This chain links TRBV18 with TRBJ1-1; D might be TRBD1 (5 bases). V lost 4 bases and J 1 base, leaving 13 bases between the germline ends. This CDR3 region has 15 residues. Germline loops: CDR1 KGHSH, CDR2 LQKENI. CDR3 protein: CASSLGGDPNTEAFF. The CDR3 DNA reads as TGTGCCAGCTCACTCGGGGGAGATCCGAACACTGAAGCTTTCTTT. The full variable domain, completed using reference TRBV18 and TRBJ1-1, is NAGVMQNPRHLVRRRGQEARLRCSPMKGHSHVYWYRQLPEEGLKFMVYLQKENIIDESGMPKERFSAEFPKEGPSILRIQQVVRGDSAAYFCASSLGGDPNTEAFFGQGTRLTVV.

The table lists this clone with a count of one. The V call is TRBV4-1, the J call TRBJ2-7; 8 bases line up with TRBD2. CDR1 is MGHRA and CDR2 is YSYEKL in the germline V gene. This CDR3 region has 14 residues. The V segment lost 1 base and the J segment 4 bases; nucleotides outside the gene matches: 3. CDR3 residues: CASSQASGGYEQYF. DNA for the CDR3: TGCGCCAGCAGCCAAGCCTCGGGGGGGTACGAGCAGTACTTC.

This clone turned up a few times. This sequence joins TRBV4-2 and TRBJ1-1; D may be TRBD1 (6 bases). This CDR3 comprises 14 residues. Germline V gene sequence: CDR1 LGHNA, CDR2 YNFKEQ. V lost 1 base to trimming and J lost 7 bases, with 13 bases between them. CDR3 nucleotide sequence: TGTGCCAGCAGCCAAGTCCCTTCAGGGGATGAAGCTTTCTTT. Protein sequence: CASSQVPSGDEAFF.

The rearrangement uses TRBV30 and TRBJ1-6; possibly TRBD1 for D (6 bases). CDR1 GTSNPN and CDR2 SVGIG come from the germline V gene (reference sequence). V gave up 2 bases and J gave up 7 bases, with 9 bases separating them. The CDR3 totals 13 residues. In DNA form, the CDR3 reads TGTGCCTGGAGTCTAACAGGGAATTCACCCCTCCACTTT. This encodes CAWSLTGNSPLHF.

The J gene is TRBJ1-4, the V gene TRBV14, with D perhaps TRBD1 (6 bases). Deletions cut 0 bases from V and 8 bases from J, with 13 bases between. The germline gives CDR1 SGHDN, CDR2 FVKESK. The CDR3 runs 15 residues. The CDR3 sequence is CASSQDPRGQEKLFF. The CDR3 DNA follows: TGTGCCAGCAGCCAAGATCCCAGGGGTCAAGAAAAACTGTTTTTT. Combining the CDR3 with reference TRBV14 and TRBJ1-4 gives the whole variable domain EAGVTQFPSHSVIEKGQTVTLRCDPISGHDNLYWYRRVMGKEIKFLLHFVKESKQDESGMPNNRFLAERTGGTYSTLKVQPAELEDSGVYFCASSQDPRGQEKLFFGSGTQLSVL.

The V call is TRBV4-2, the J call TRBJ1-4; D is unclear. The CDR3 spans 13 residues. From germline, CDR1 is LGHNA and CDR2 YNFKEQ. The V end was cut by 0 bases, the J end by 8 bases, with 7 bases between. The CDR3 nucleotides read TGTGCCAGCAGCCAAGATTTGAGCGAAAAACTGTTTTTT. As protein: CASSQDLSEKLFF.

The V and J genes are TRBV7-7 and TRBJ1-4; D call uncertain. CDR3 length: 13 amino acids. Trimming cost V 1 base and J 8 bases, with 8 bases left between them. Germline CDR1 is SSHAT and CDR2 is FNYEAQ (reference sequence). The chain's CDR3 is CASSLEAGEKLFF. CDR3 in DNA: TGTGCCAGCAGCTTAGAGGCAGGAGAAAAACTGTTTTTT.

V is TRBV4-1 and J is TRBJ2-5, with 8 bases aligning to TRBD1. Germline loops: CDR1 MGHRA, CDR2 YSYEKL. This CDR3 has 15 amino acids. V gave up 1 base and J gave up 4 bases; unmatched junction bases: 5. In DNA, the CDR3 is TGCGCCAGCAGCCAAGGAACAGGGGGACTAGAGACCCAGTACTTC. Amino acids: CASSQGTGGLETQYF.

The table lists this clone with a count of one. The chain is built from TRBV30 and TRBJ2-1, with D hard to call. Germline CDR1 GTSNPN, CDR2 SVGIG (reference sequence). CDR3 size: 13 residues. V was pared by 3 bases and J by 9 bases, with 15 bases between. The DNA of the CDR3 is TGTGCCTGGAGCGTCGCCGGTTTTTCTGAGCAGTTCTTC. Its translation: CAWSVAGFSEQFF.

The J gene is TRBJ1-5, the V gene TRBV6-1; tentatively, D is TRBD1 (6 bases). CDR1 and CDR2 (germline): MNHNS, SASEGT. Trimming stripped 3 bases from V and 3 bases from J, with 12 bases between. The CDR3 has 15 amino acids. The DNA of the CDR3 is TGTGCCAGCAGTGAGAGACAGGTACCCAATCAGCCCCAGCATTTT. Protein: CASSERQVPNQPQHF.

This rearrangement joins TRBV7-2 to TRBJ2-7, with D perhaps matching TRBD1 (6 bases). Germline V gene lookup returns CDR1 SGHTA and CDR2 FQGNSA. The CDR3 consists of 14 residues. Trimming cost V 2 bases and J 5 bases, with 13 bases left between them. For the CDR3, the DNA is TGTGCCAGCAGCTTATCAGGGGTCGGAGACGAGCAGTACTTC. Translated: CASSLSGVGDEQYF.

This chain links TRBV10-3 with TRBJ1-4; D perhaps matches TRBD1 (5 bases). The ends were cut back, 6 bases at V and 5 bases at J, with 13 bases in the middle. Germline V gene sequence: CDR1 ENHRY, CDR2 SYGVKD. The CDR3 runs 14 residues. This chain's CDR3 is CAISDRSLNEKLFF. The CDR3 coding sequence is TGTGCCATCAGCGACAGAAGCCTAAATGAAAAACTGTTTTTT.

The chain is built from TRBV7-2 and TRBJ1-6; 7 nucleotides agree with TRBD1. This CDR3 is built from 16 residues. Germline V gene lookup returns CDR1 SGHTA and CDR2 FQGNSA. J gave up 6 bases and V 3 bases, and 8 bases lay outside the gene matches. CDR3: CASSFPGQNINSPLHF. The CDR3 DNA follows: TGTGCCAGCAGCTTTCCGGGACAGAATATTAATTCACCCCTCCACTTT.